The 4 T cell receptor beta chains below come from one sample, sequenced in a study of post-analysis software for immune sequencing data. Study-wide results and caveats: Four or five TRBV segments occurring more often in patients than controls included TRBV5-6, TRBV5-1 and TRBV20-1.

No cognate antigen is known for these TCRs. The library was made from cDNA and included unique molecular identifiers. Using its own MiXCR run on the PCR reads, TCRdb lists one record per CDR3 protein. The sample consists of approximately 460,000 distinct CDR3 sequences, roughly 45% of them appearing once. The sequencing input was blood. These receptors came from a girl under 18 with multiple sclerosis.

DNA of the CDR3: TGTGCCAGCAGTATGACAGTCTACCAAGAGACCCAGTACTTC. It specifies CASSMTVYQETQYF. The V and J genes are TRBV12-3 or TRBV12-4 and TRBJ2-5, with D maybe TRBD1 (5 bases). This CDR3 has 14 residues. V dropped 5 bases and J dropped 0 bases, with 10 bases sitting between them.

This clonotype was counted at least ten times. This rearrangement joins TRBV7-2 to TRBJ2-7; D tentatively reads TRBD1 or TRBD2 (5 bases each). V lost 6 bases and J 1 base, leaving 16 bases between the germline ends. Germline V gives CDR1 SGHTA, CDR2 FQGNSA. The CDR3 sequence is 15 residues long. The CDR3 nucleotides are TGTGCCAGCAGAGAGGGCCCTTCAGGGTCCTACGAGCAGTACTTC. This codes for CASREGPSGSYEQYF.

In its sample, this clonotype was seen a few times. The chain links TRBV5-6 to TRBJ2-5; 8 bases align to TRBD2. After removal of 2 bases from V and 3 bases from J, the junction contained 3 bases not matched to a gene. Germline values: CDR1 SGHDT, CDR2 YYEEEE. This CDR3 comprises 14 residues. DNA of the CDR3: TGTGCCAGCAGCTTACTAGCGGCAAAAGAGACCCAGTACTTC. It translates to CASSLLAAKETQYF.

The chain joins TRBV20-1 to TRBJ1-6; 8 nucleotides match TRBD1. CDR1 and CDR2 (germline): DFQATT, SNEGSKA (reference sequence). V shed 5 bases, J shed 6 bases, and the junction held 9 bases outside the gene matches. The CDR3 is 15 amino acids. The CDR3 DNA reads TGCAGTGCTCCCGACAGGGGACCCGCTAATTCACCCCTCCACTTT. Its protein product is CSAPDRGPANSPLHF.